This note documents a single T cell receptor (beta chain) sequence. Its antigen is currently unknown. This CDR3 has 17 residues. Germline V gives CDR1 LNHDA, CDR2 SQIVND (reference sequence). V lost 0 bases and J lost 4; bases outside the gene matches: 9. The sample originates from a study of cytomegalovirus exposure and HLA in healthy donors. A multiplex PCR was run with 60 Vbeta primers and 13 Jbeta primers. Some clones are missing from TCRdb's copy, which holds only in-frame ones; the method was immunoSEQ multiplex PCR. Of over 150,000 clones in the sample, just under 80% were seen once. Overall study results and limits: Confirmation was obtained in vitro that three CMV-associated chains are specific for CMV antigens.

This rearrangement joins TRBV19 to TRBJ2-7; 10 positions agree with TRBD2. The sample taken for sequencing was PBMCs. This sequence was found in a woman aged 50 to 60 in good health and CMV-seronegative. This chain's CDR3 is CASSIDLSSGRSYEQYF. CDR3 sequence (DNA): TGTGCCAGTAGTATAGATCTGTCTAGCGGGAGAAGTTACGAGCAGTACTTC.